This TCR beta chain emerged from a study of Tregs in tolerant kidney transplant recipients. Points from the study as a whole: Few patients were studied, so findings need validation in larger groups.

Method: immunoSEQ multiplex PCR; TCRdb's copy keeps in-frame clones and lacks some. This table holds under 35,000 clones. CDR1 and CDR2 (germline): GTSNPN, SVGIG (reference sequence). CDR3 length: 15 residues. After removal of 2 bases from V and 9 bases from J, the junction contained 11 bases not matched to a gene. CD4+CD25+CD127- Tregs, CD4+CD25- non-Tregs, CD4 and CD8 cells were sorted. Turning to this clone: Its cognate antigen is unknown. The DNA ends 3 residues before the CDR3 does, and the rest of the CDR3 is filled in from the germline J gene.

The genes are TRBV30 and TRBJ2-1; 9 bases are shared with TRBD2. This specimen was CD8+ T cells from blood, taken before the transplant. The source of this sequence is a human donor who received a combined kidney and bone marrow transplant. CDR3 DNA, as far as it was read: TGTGCCTGGAGTCTAGGGTTAGCGGGAGTTATTGAG. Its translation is CAWSLGLAGVIE. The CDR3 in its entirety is CAWSLGLAGVIEQFF.